A single sample is the source of the 32 T cell receptor beta chains below, sequenced in a study of early T cells in non-severe SARS-CoV-2 infection. Using its own MiXCR run on the 5' RACE reads, TCRdb lists one record per CDR3 protein. The profile shows tens of thousands of distinct CDR3 sequences, 14% of them singletons. Sequencing input: whole blood. All receptors derive from an adult who was a healthcare worker with PCR-confirmed SARS-CoV-2 infection or an uninfected control (not recorded which).

J is TRBJ2-5 and V is TRBV18, with 10 bases lining up with TRBD2. Trimming at V came to 3 bases and at J to 5 bases, leaving 9 bases not matched to a gene. The length of the CDR3 is 16 residues. The germline V gene encodes CDR1 KGHSH and CDR2 LQKENI. CDR3 amino acids: CASSPRTSGVVETQYF. The CDR3 nucleotides read TGTGCCAGCTCACCTCGTACTAGCGGGGTTGTGGAGACCCAGTACTTC.

The rearrangement links TRBV20-1 to TRBJ2-7; 8 nucleotides line up with TRBD2. V trimming: 0 bases; J trimming: 3 bases; junction bases outside the gene matches: 10. The germline gives CDR1 DFQATT, CDR2 SNEGSKA (reference sequence). This CDR3 spans 16 amino acids. CDR3 loop: CSARDGTASGFYEQYF. Written as DNA, the CDR3 is TGCAGTGCTAGAGATGGGACCGCTAGCGGGTTCTACGAGCAGTACTTC.

The chain employs TRBV20-1 and TRBJ2-2; 7 nucleotides line up with TRBD1. The germline V gene has CDR1 DFQATT and CDR2 SNEGSKA (reference sequence). V dropped 2 bases and J dropped 2; count of bases not matched to a gene: 11. The CDR3 spans 17 residues. In nucleotides, the CDR3 is TGCAGTGCTAGAACCACTCAGGGGGACCTAAACACCGGGGAGCTGTTTTTT. This translates into CSARTTQGDLNTGELFF.

The rearrangement uses TRBV28 and TRBJ1-1; D unresolved. Germline V gene sequence: CDR1 MDHEN, CDR2 SYDVKM. Trimming shortened V by 5 bases and J by 6 bases, and 10 bases separated the two germline ends. The CDR3 is 12 residues long. The CDR3, as DNA: TGTGCCAGCAGTACGAATGAGGCTGAAGCTTTCTTT. Amino acid sequence: CASSTNEAEAFF.

The rearrangement uses TRBV6-2 or TRBV6-3 and TRBJ2-7; a possible D gene is TRBD1 (6 bases). The CDR3 covers 12 residues. V shed 2 bases and J shed 6 bases, with 8 bases lying between them. Germline loops: CDR1 MNHEY, CDR2 SVGEGT. Written as DNA, the CDR3 is TGTGCCAGCAGTTACAGGGGGAGCGAGCAGTACTTC. This sequence encodes CASSYRGSEQYF.

The chain is built from TRBV11-2 and TRBJ1-5; D is ambiguous. CDR1 is SGHAT, CDR2 FQNNGV, per germline. Trimming stripped 3 bases from V and 5 bases from J, with 8 bases between. The length of the CDR3 is 13 residues. The CDR3 reads CASSFEHHQPQHF. CDR3 bases: TGTGCCAGCAGCTTCGAGCACCATCAGCCCCAGCATTTT.

This chain uses TRBV6-5 with TRBJ1-6, with unresolved D. The CDR3 length is 15 residues. Germline loops: CDR1 MNHEY, CDR2 SVGAGI. V lost 2 bases, J lost 0 bases, and 5 bases lay in between. CDR3 coding DNA: TGTGCCAGCAGTTACGGAAGCTCCTATAATTCACCCCTCCACTTT. Protein: CASSYGSSYNSPLHF.

The chain joins TRBV29-1 to TRBJ2-4; D ambiguous. V was cut by 4 bases and J by 7 bases, with 14 bases left in between. The CDR3 has 13 residues. CDR1 is SQVTM and CDR2 is ANQGSEA in the germline V gene. CDR3 sequence reads: CSVVLRLTNIQYF. The DNA of the CDR3 is TGCAGCGTTGTACTCCGTTTAACGAACATTCAGTACTTC.

V is TRBV7-9 and J is TRBJ2-3; D tentatively fits TRBD1 or TRBD2 (5 bases each). Trimming pared 5 bases from V and 1 base from J, leaving 13 bases between. Per germline, CDR1 SEHNR and CDR2 FQNEAQ (reference sequence). This CDR3 region has 15 residues. The CDR3 DNA follows: TGTGCCAGCAGCCTCCGGGACGGGGGCACAGATACGCAGTATTTT. Amino acids: CASSLRDGGTDTQYF.

This clonotype was seen a few times. CDR3 loop: CASSDPDGAYAYEQYF. The CDR3 nucleotides are TGTGCCAGCAGTGACCCCGATGGGGCGTACGCCTACGAGCAGTACTTC. J is TRBJ2-7 and V is TRBV6-4, with TRBD1 as a possible D gene (5 bases). CDR1 and CDR2 from the germline V gene are MRHNA and SNTAGT. This CDR3 comprises 16 residues. The V gene lost 2 bases and the J gene lost 2 bases, with 16 bases spanning the gap.

The CDR3 is CASSPTLAYEQYF. The CDR3 DNA reads as TGCGCCAGCAGCCCGACACTAGCATACGAGCAGTACTTC. The gene calls are TRBV5-1 and TRBJ2-7; perhaps TRBD2 as D (6 bases). CDR1 SGHRS and CDR2 YFSETQ come from the germline V gene. This CDR3 comprises 13 residues. Trimming removed 4 bases from V and 4 bases from J, with 12 bases in between.

This clonotype was counted many times. J is TRBJ1-2 and V is TRBV7-2; maybe TRBD1 (5 bases). Between the trimmed V and J ends, which lost 3 bases and 8 bases, there was a span of 28 bases. The CDR3 covers 18 residues. Germline CDR1 SGHTA, CDR2 FQGNSA. This CDR3 reads CASSFGSGPFYLIYGYTF. In DNA, the CDR3 is TGTGCCAGCAGCTTTGGATCGGGGCCTTTTTATCTTATTTACGGCTACACCTTC.

This clonotype was picked up many times. An end of the junction does not agree with germline; a read error may underlie this. The V and J genes are TRBV7-7 and TRBJ2-3; TRBD2 aligns across 12 bases. Germline lookup yields CDR1 SSHAT and CDR2 FNYEAQ (reference sequence). The CDR3 runs to 16 residues. In DNA form, the CDR3 reads TGTGCTAGCAGCCTCCGACTAGCGGGGGTTGGAGATACGCAGTATTTT. Amino acids: CASSLRLAGVGDTQYF.

The chain is built from TRBV5-1 and TRBJ2-5, with 7 positions matching TRBD2. Germline V lookup: CDR1 SGHRS, CDR2 YFSETQ. This CDR3 is built from 15 residues. After removal of 5 bases from V and 4 bases from J, the junction contained 11 bases not matched to a gene. CDR3: CASRPVTSVGETQYF. Written as DNA, the CDR3 is TGCGCCAGCAGACCTGTCACTAGCGTCGGAGAGACCCAGTACTTC.

This clonotype has a handful of counts. This sequence joins TRBV20-1 and TRBJ1-6, with D possibly matching TRBD1 (5 bases). The CDR3 runs 13 residues. V was pared by 3 bases and J by 10 bases, with 13 bases between. Germline V lookup: CDR1 DFQATT, CDR2 SNEGSKA (reference sequence). CDR3 sequence: CSARTGTGSPLHF. Here the CDR3 DNA reads TGCAGTGCTAGGACTGGGACCGGATCACCCCTCCACTTT.

The chain uses TRBV20-1 and TRBJ1-1, with D unresolved. The CDR3 is 11 residues long. V lost 7 bases and J 7 bases, leaving 13 bases between the germline ends. The germline V gene has CDR1 DFQATT and CDR2 SNEGSKA (reference sequence). CDR3 residues: CSVKTLIEAFF. CDR3 bases: TGCAGTGTCAAGACCCTAATTGAAGCTTTCTTT.

This clonotype has only a few counts. This chain connects TRBV29-1 to TRBJ1-2; D is uncertain. The CDR3 has 13 residues. Germline assignment: CDR1 SQVTM and CDR2 ANQGSEA. The V end was cut by 4 bases, the J end by 5 bases, with 14 bases between. CDR3 sequence (DNA): TGCAGCGTTGTTCTCCTGACACTGTATGGCTACACCTTC. This translates into CSVVLLTLYGYTF.

The rearrangement joins TRBV11-2 to TRBJ1-2; D is unclear. Trimming took off 2 bases at V and 1 base at J, with 5 bases between the two ends. Germline lookup yields CDR1 SGHAT and CDR2 FQNNGV. The CDR3 consists of 13 residues. CDR3 residues: CASSLRSNYGYTF. CDR3 DNA sequence: TGTGCCAGCAGCTTAAGGAGTAACTATGGCTACACCTTC.

The chain uses TRBV7-6 and TRBJ2-7, with 12 nucleotides matching TRBD2. Unmatched junction bases numbered 2, after V lost 4 bases and J lost 1 base. Germline V CDR1 and CDR2: SGHVS, FNYEAQ. The CDR3 loop spans 15 amino acids. The CDR3 bases are TGTGCCAGCAGCTCCCTAGCGGGGGGGTCCTACGAGCAGTACTTC. Protein: CASSSLAGGSYEQYF.

The rearrangement joins TRBV29-1 to TRBJ1-2, with D possibly TRBD1 on 5 matching bases. Germline assignment: CDR1 SQVTM and CDR2 ANQGSEA. CDR3 size: 10 residues. The germline V and J ends were trimmed by 4 bases and 6 bases, with 6 bases remaining between them. The DNA for the CDR3 is TGCAGCGTTGGGGGCGATGGCTACACCTTC. Its translation is CSVGGDGYTF.

By share, this clonotype ranks as medium-sized (0.01 to 0.1%). The V gene is TRBV4-3, the J gene TRBJ2-5; D is ambiguous. The V gene lost 0 bases and the J gene lost 2 bases, with 10 bases spanning the gap. There are 15 residues in the CDR3. Germline values: CDR1 LGHNA, CDR2 YSLEER. The CDR3 bases are TGCGCCAGCAGCCAAGATCGTGGCGGACAAGAGACCCAGTACTTC. Translating it yields CASSQDRGGQETQYF.

This clonotype was counted between two and nine times. The chain joins TRBV20-1 to TRBJ2-1; a weak D match, TRBD2 (5 bases). The V gene's germline CDR1 is DFQATT and CDR2 SNEGSKA (reference sequence). V lost 2 bases to trimming and J lost 4 bases, with 15 bases between them. The CDR3 has 15 amino acids. CDR3 DNA sequence: TGCAGTGCTAGAAGTTGGGAGATTCCTTACAATGAGCAGTTCTTC. Its protein is CSARSWEIPYNEQFF.

This clonotype came up many times. This chain links TRBV29-1 with TRBJ1-1; no reliable D call. The CDR3 length is 13 residues. The V gene lost 3 bases and the J gene lost 2 bases, with 10 bases spanning the gap. From germline, CDR1 is SQVTM and CDR2 ANQGSEA. CDR3 nucleotides: TGCAGCGTTGAGGGCAGGTTAAACACTGAAGCTTTCTTT. This translates into CSVEGRLNTEAFF.

As DNA, the CDR3 is TGTGCCAGCAGCTTAGGGCGAGGGGGAGCCAAAAACATTCAGTACTTC. Its translation: CASSLGRGGAKNIQYF. The chain links TRBV11-2 to TRBJ2-4; D may be TRBD1 (6 bases). Germline V gene lookup returns CDR1 SGHAT and CDR2 FQNNGV. The CDR3 has 16 residues. The V end lost 1 base, the J end lost 0 bases, and 10 bases lay between the germline ends. Variable domain in full (rest from reference TRBV11-2 and TRBJ2-4): EAGVAQSPRYKIIEKRQSVAFWCNPISGHATLYWYQQILGQGPKLLIQFQNNGVVDDSQLPKDRFSAERLKGVDSTLKIQPAKLEDSAVYLCASSLGRGGAKNIQYFGAGTRLSVL.

This clonotype was observed a handful of times. The rearrangement links TRBV3-1 to TRBJ2-5; perhaps TRBD1 as D (5 bases). CDR1 LGHDT and CDR2 YNNKEL come from the germline V gene (reference sequence). The CDR3 is 16 amino acids. V gave up 6 bases and J gave up 2 bases, with 19 bases separating them. The CDR3 sequence: CASRRTQTQAQETQYF. CDR3 DNA sequence: TGTGCCAGCAGGCGAACCCAAACACAGGCTCAAGAGACCCAGTACTTC.

This clonotype was recorded at least ten times. This sequence joins TRBV28 and TRBJ1-6; D is possibly TRBD1 (5 bases). Deletions cut 6 bases from V and 4 bases from J, with 7 bases between. Germline loops: CDR1 MDHEN, CDR2 SYDVKM. The CDR3 length is 13 residues. The CDR3 DNA reads TGTGCCAGCAGGGGGACGTATAATTCACCCCTCCACTTT. Protein product: CASRGTYNSPLHF.

This clonotype was seen once. This sequence joins TRBV29-1 and TRBJ1-1; D not certain. CDR3 length equals 11 residues. V was clipped by 7 bases and J by 5 bases, with 11 bases between them. Germline CDR1 reads SQVTM; CDR2 reads ANQGSEA. CDR3 residues: CSAPLGTEAFF. DNA for the CDR3: TGCAGCGCCCCGTTGGGGACTGAAGCTTTCTTT.

This clonotype has just a few counts. The chain employs TRBV7-9 and TRBJ1-5, with unresolved D. V lost 5 bases and J lost 2, with 16 bases in between. The CDR3 length is 16 residues. Germline CDR1 is SEHNR and CDR2 is FQNEAQ (reference sequence). DNA for the CDR3: TGTGCCAGCAGCCCCATAAATGACTATGGCAATCAGCCCCAGCATTTT. Protein product: CASSPINDYGNQPQHF. Together with reference TRBV7-9 and TRBJ1-5, the CDR3 gives the full variable domain: DTGVSQNPRHKITKRGQNVTFRCDPISEHNRLYWYRQTLGQGPEFLTYFQNEAQLEKSRLLSDRFSAERPKGSFSTLEIQRTEQGDSAMYLCASSPINDYGNQPQHFGDGTRLSIL.

The chain combines TRBV20-1 with TRBJ2-2; 12 bases are a match to TRBD2. After removal of 1 base from V and 5 bases from J, the junction contained 8 bases not matched to a gene. Germline CDR1 is DFQATT and CDR2 is SNEGSKA (reference sequence). CDR3 length equals 17 residues. Here the CDR3 reads CSARAPTSGRRTGELFF. The CDR3 coding sequence is TGCAGTGCTAGAGCCCCCACTAGCGGGAGGAGGACCGGGGAGCTGTTTTTT.

CDR3 DNA sequence: TGTGCCAGCAGCTTCCACGTAAACACCGGGGAGCTGTTTTTT. Translation: CASSFHVNTGELFF. V is TRBV7-2 and J is TRBJ2-2, with D hard to call. The CDR3 has 14 amino acids. Germline V gene lookup returns CDR1 SGHTA and CDR2 FQGNSA. Trimming removed 3 bases from V and 2 bases from J, with 7 bases in between.

This clonotype was counted a few times. This chain connects TRBV6-2 or TRBV6-3 to TRBJ2-3, with D possibly matching TRBD1 (5 bases). Germline CDR1 reads MNHEY; CDR2 reads SVGEGT. This CDR3 spans 13 amino acids. Trimming took off 5 bases at V and 3 bases at J, with 9 bases between the two ends. The CDR3 protein is CASSQGSTDTQYF. DNA for the CDR3: TGTGCCAGCAGTCAGGGATCGACAGATACGCAGTATTTT.

The chain employs TRBV12-3 or TRBV12-4 and TRBJ2-7; the D is unclear. Trimming left V 5 bases short and J 6 bases short, with 8 bases between. This CDR3 spans 11 amino acids. The DNA for the CDR3 is TGTGCCAGCAGTCTACGGGTCGAGCAGTACTTC. This encodes CASSLRVEQYF.